This T cell receptor beta chain was obtained from a study of blood T cell repertoires in COVID-19. The CDR3 extends over 13 amino acids. CDR1 is SEHNR, CDR2 FQNEAQ, per germline (reference sequence). Trimming pared 5 bases from V and 5 bases from J, leaving 12 bases between. This clone has just one count. Recruits, aged about 18 to 89 years, lived in 24 US areas. The data were produced by immunoSEQ multiplex PCR, yet TCRdb's version contains in-frame clones alone and is incomplete. Counted here are 110,000 to 150,000 clones, more than 80% occurring once; the ten biggest clones make up less than 5.5%. The sample was PBMCs or T cells enriched from blood (not recorded which). The sequence derives from a man aged 45-65 years who had recovered from COVID-19. The chain has TRBV7-9 and TRBJ2-5; D not certain. The CDR3 loop is CASSLQNGETQYF. As DNA, the CDR3 is TGTGCCAGCAGCCTTCAGAATGGCGAGACCCAGTACTTC.